Following are 17 T cell receptor beta chains from one sample sequenced in a study of T cell responses to AZD1222 COVID-19 vaccine. TCRdb keeps only in-frame clones here, not all; method: immunoSEQ multiplex PCR. The table shows 150,000 to 170,000 clones, with roughly 90% occurring only once. The input for sequencing was peripheral blood, taken on day 0 of AZD1222 vaccination. These receptors were obtained from an adult in good health.

The CDR3 bases are TGTGCCAGCAGCCCTAGTAGGAGGGAGGACGGCTACACCTTC. Protein product: CASSPSRREDGYTF. This sequence joins TRBV7-9 and TRBJ1-2; D ambiguous. With 5 bases removed from V and 8 bases from J, the gap between germline ends came to 18 bases. The CDR3 is 14 residues long. Germline lookup yields CDR1 SEHNR and CDR2 FQNEAQ (reference sequence). The full variable domain, with the rest looked up from reference TRBV7-9 and TRBJ1-2, is DTGVSQNPRHKITKRGQNVTFRCDPISEHNRLYWYRQTLGQGPEFLTYFQNEAQLEKSRLLSDRFSAERPKGSFSTLEIQRTEQGDSAMYLCASSPSRREDGYTFGSGTRLTVV.

The chain uses TRBV5-1 and TRBJ1-1; TRBD1 matches 9 bases. Germline CDR1 and CDR2: SGHRS and YFSETQ. V lost 3 bases to trimming and J lost 5 bases; unmatched junction nucleotides: 2. CDR3 length: 13 amino acids. The CDR3, as DNA: TGCGCCAGCAGCTCGGGACAGGGAACTGAAGCTTTCTTT. This sequence encodes CASSSGQGTEAFF.

This clone came up once. The chain is built from TRBV7-7 and TRBJ2-2; maybe TRBD1 (5 bases). CDR1 is SSHAT and CDR2 is FNYEAQ in the germline V gene (reference sequence). This CDR3 has 18 residues. V lost 5 bases to trimming and J lost 2 bases, with 21 bases between them. The CDR3 DNA reads as TGTGCCAGCAGCCCCGGAACAGGCCTCTACTCCAACACCGGGGAGCTGTTTTTT. Translation: CASSPGTGLYSNTGELFF.

The chain combines TRBV19 with TRBJ2-5, with 11 positions matching TRBD1. Trimming took 5 bases from V and 5 from J; bases not matched to a gene: 7. The CDR3 consists of 15 residues. CDR1 is LNHDA and CDR2 is SQIVND in the germline V gene (reference sequence). This CDR3 is CASSSGTGGRETQYF. The CDR3 nucleotides read TGTGCCAGTAGTTCGGGGACAGGGGGTAGGGAGACCCAGTACTTC.

For this clone: Germline is not matched at one junction end, which may reflect a read error. The rearrangement links TRBV7-7 to TRBJ2-2, with D hard to call. The CDR3 covers 14 residues. From germline, CDR1 is SSHAT and CDR2 FNYEAQ (reference sequence). CDR3 DNA: TGTGCTAGCAGCTTATCTGGAGAAACCGGGGAGCTGTTTTTT. It encodes CASSLSGETGELFF.

CDR3 protein: CSARRAYEQYF. CDR3 nucleotides: TGCAGTGCTCGCCGGGCTTACGAGCAGTACTTC. The chain employs TRBV20-1 and TRBJ2-7; D is ambiguous. The CDR3 runs to 11 residues. V was shortened by 5 bases and J by 4 bases, with 9 bases between the two germline ends. CDR1 is DFQATT, CDR2 SNEGSKA, per germline (reference sequence).

The chain uses TRBV4-1 and TRBJ2-2, with 12 bases aligning to TRBD1. The CDR3 is made up of 15 amino acids. The V gene end was trimmed by 3 bases and the J gene end by 5 bases; junction bases not matched to a gene: 1. CDR1 MGHRA and CDR2 YSYEKL come from the germline V gene. CDR3 bases: TGCGCCAGCAGCCAGGGACAGGGGGCGACCGGGGAGCTGTTTTTT. Encoded protein: CASSQGQGATGELFF.

In its sample, this clone was seen once. This chain uses TRBV29-1 with TRBJ1-3; D not certain. V was trimmed by 0 bases and J by 0 bases, leaving 6 bases between them. The CDR3 has 14 amino acids. Germline CDR1 is SQVTM and CDR2 is ANQGSEA. The CDR3 loop is CSVEDPFSGNTIYF. The CDR3 nucleotides are TGCAGCGTTGAAGACCCCTTCTCTGGAAACACCATATATTTT.

J is TRBJ2-7 and V is TRBV5-1; tentatively, D is TRBD1 or TRBD2 (5 bases each). Trimming cost V 4 bases and J 3 bases, with 11 bases left between them. Germline lookup yields CDR1 SGHRS and CDR2 YFSETQ. This CDR3 is 13 amino acids long. The chain's CDR3 is CASSTGPNYEQYF. The CDR3 DNA sequence: TGCGCCAGCAGCACGGGACCGAACTACGAGCAGTACTTC.

This rearrangement joins TRBV4-1 to TRBJ1-5; no definite D call. This CDR3 spans 15 amino acids. With 1 base removed from V and 1 base from J, the gap between germline ends came to 8 bases. The germline gives CDR1 MGHRA, CDR2 YSYEKL. The CDR3 here is CASSQGPTSNQPQHF. The CDR3 coding sequence is TGCGCCAGCAGCCAAGGTCCGACGAGCAATCAGCCCCAGCATTTT.

This chain uses TRBV20-1 with TRBJ1-1; D gene ambiguous. V was trimmed by 5 bases and J by 7 bases, leaving 8 bases between them. The CDR3 is made up of 10 amino acids. Per germline, CDR1 DFQATT and CDR2 SNEGSKA (reference sequence). The CDR3 DNA reads TGCAGTGCTTCGGGAGATGAAGCTTTCTTT. This encodes CSASGDEAFF.

In the case of this clone: A junction end diverges from the germline sequence, so it may reflect a read error. The rearrangement uses TRBV12-3 or TRBV12-4 and TRBJ1-2; D might be TRBD1 (5 bases). This CDR3 contains 13 residues. The CDR3 sequence: CASSLKKETGAFF. In DNA, the CDR3 is TGTGCCAGCAGTTTAAAAAAAGAGACCGGGGCTTTCTTC.

This clone was recorded once. V is TRBV7-2 and J is TRBJ2-7, with D perhaps matching TRBD1 (5 bases). Germline CDR1 is SGHTA and CDR2 is FQGNSA. The CDR3 has 15 residues. V lost 3 bases and J lost 0, with 12 bases in between. CDR3 amino acids: CASSFPGSGSYEQYF. Here the CDR3 DNA reads TGTGCCAGCAGCTTCCCAGGGTCGGGCTCCTACGAGCAGTACTTC.

The chain employs TRBV11-1 and TRBJ1-5; D remains unclear. The CDR3 consists of 13 residues. The V gene's germline CDR1 is SGHAT and CDR2 FQDESV (reference sequence). V was cut by 1 base and J by 4 bases, with 5 bases left in between. In DNA form, the CDR3 reads TGTGCCAGCAGCTTAGGGTTGAATCAGCCCCAGCATTTT. Translating it yields CASSLGLNQPQHF.

The V and J genes are TRBV9 and TRBJ2-2, with 7 bases lining up with TRBD2. The germline V gene has CDR1 SGDLS and CDR2 YYNGEE. The junction had 3 bases not matched to a gene; V was cut back by 4 bases and J by 6 bases. This CDR3 contains 13 residues. The CDR3 reads CASSLAAAGELFF. In DNA form, the CDR3 reads TGTGCCAGCAGCCTAGCGGCGGCCGGGGAGCTGTTTTTT.

The V gene is TRBV7-9, the J gene TRBJ1-1; 9 bases match TRBD1. CDR3 length equals 14 residues. J was trimmed by 1 base and V by 4 bases; bases with no gene match: 1. CDR1 is SEHNR and CDR2 is FQNEAQ in the germline V gene (reference sequence). The CDR3 coding sequence is TGTGCCAGCAGCTCACAGGGGGCGAACACTGAAGCTTTCTTT. Translating gives CASSSQGANTEAFF. Supplemented by reference TRBV7-9 and TRBJ1-1, the full variable domain reads DTGVSQNPRHKITKRGQNVTFRCDPISEHNRLYWYRQTLGQGPEFLTYFQNEAQLEKSRLLSDRFSAERPKGSFSTLEIQRTEQGDSAMYLCASSSQGANTEAFFGQGTRLTVV.

CDR3 protein: CASRLGQGAGGYTF. The CDR3 DNA is TGTGCCAGCAGACTCGGACAGGGGGCCGGTGGCTACACCTTC. The chain combines TRBV7-9 with TRBJ1-2, with 11 bases identical to TRBD1. This CDR3 has 14 amino acids. Germline V gene lookup returns CDR1 SEHNR and CDR2 FQNEAQ (reference sequence). Trimming at V came to 6 bases and at J to 7 bases, leaving 7 bases not matched to a gene.